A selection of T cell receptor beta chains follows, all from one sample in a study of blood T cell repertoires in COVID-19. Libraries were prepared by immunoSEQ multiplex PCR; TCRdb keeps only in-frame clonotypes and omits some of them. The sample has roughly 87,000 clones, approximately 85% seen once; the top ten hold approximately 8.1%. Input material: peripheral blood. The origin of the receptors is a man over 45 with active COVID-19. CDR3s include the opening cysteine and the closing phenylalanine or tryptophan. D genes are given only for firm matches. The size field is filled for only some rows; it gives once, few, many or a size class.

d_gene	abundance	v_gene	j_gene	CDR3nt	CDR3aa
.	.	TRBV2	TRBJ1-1	TGTGCCAGCAGCTATAATGAGGGTAGCACTGAAGCTTTCTTT	CASSYNEGSTEAFF
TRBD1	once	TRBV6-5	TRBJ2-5	TGTGCCAGCAGTTGGTCAGGGGGTCAAGAGACCCAGTACTTC	CASSWSGGQETQYF
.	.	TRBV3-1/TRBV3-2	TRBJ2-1	TGTGCCAGCAGCCACGGGTCTTCCTTCCGTTTGAATGAGCAGTTCTTC	CASSHGSSFRLNEQFF
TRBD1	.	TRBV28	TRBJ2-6	TGTGCCAGCAGTTTGGTAGGGGGCCCTGGGGCCAACGTCCTGACTTTC	CASSLVGGPGANVLTF
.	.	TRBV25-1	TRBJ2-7	TGTGCCAGCAGTGCTGCCTACGAGCAGTACTTC	CASSAAYEQYF
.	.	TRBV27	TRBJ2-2	TGTGCCAGCAGTTCGGGGACTCGTACGAACACCGGGGAGCTGTTTTTT	CASSSGTRTNTGELFF
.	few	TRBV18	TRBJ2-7	TGTGCCAGCTCACCCTCGTCGTCAGTCCCCGTCTACGAGCAGTACTTC	CASSPSSSVPVYEQYF
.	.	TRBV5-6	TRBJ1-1	TGTGCCAGCAGCTTAGCGACAGGAGTGAACACTGAAGCTTTCTTT	CASSLATGVNTEAFF
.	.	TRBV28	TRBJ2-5	TGTGCCAGCAGTTTAGCCCGGGAGACCCAGTACTTC	CASSLARETQYF
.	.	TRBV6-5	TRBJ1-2	TGTGCCAGCAGTTACCGACTAGGTGGGGGAGACTATGGCTACACCTTC	CASSYRLGGGDYGYTF
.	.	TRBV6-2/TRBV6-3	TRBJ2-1	TGTGCCAGCAGTTACTCCCCGAGCGACGAGCAGTTCTTC	CASSYSPSDEQFF
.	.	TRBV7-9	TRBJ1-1	TGTGCCAGCAGCTTAGTTAGTGAAGCTTTCTTT	CASSLVSEAFF
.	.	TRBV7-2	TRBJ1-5	TGTGCCAGCAGCTTCCAGGGCAATCAGCCCCAGCATTTT	CASSFQGNQPQHF
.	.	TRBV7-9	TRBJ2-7	TGTGCCAGCAGCTCCCAGACAGCTATGGCCGAGCAGTACTTC	CASSSQTAMAEQYF
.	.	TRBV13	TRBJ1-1	TGTGCCAGCAGCTTACCCGGGGGTACTGAAGCTTTCTTT	CASSLPGGTEAFF
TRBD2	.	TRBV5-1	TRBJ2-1	TGCGCCAGCAGCTTTACTAGCGGGGGGGACAATGAGCAGTTCTTC	CASSFTSGGDNEQFF
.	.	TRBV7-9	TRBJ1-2	TGTGCCAGCAGCTCAGCAACAGGGTCGGGCGGCTACACCTTC	CASSSATGSGGYTF
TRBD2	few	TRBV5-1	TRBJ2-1	TGCGCCAGCAGCTTGTCGGCGGGGGGGAATGAGCAGTTCTTC	CASSLSAGGNEQFF
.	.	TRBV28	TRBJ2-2	TGTGCCAGCAGACCTCAGGGCTCGAACACCGGGGAGCTGTTTTTT	CASRPQGSNTGELFF
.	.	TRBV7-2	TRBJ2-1	TGTGCCAGCAGCTTAGTCGCGGGACTGAGTTACAATGAGCAGTTCTTC	CASSLVAGLSYNEQFF
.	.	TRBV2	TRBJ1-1	TGTGCCAGCAGTGAAGAGGGAGTGAAGAACACTGAAGCTTTCTTT	CASSEEGVKNTEAFF
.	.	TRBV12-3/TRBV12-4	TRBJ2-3	TGTGCCAGCAGGTCGGGGAGCACAGATACGCAGTATTTT	CASRSGSTDTQYF
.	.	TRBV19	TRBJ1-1	TGTGCCAGTAGTACGTGGACACAGAACACTGAAGCTTTCTTT	CASSTWTQNTEAFF
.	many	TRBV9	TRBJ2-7	TGTGCCAGCAGCGTAAGTGGGGACATATCCTACGAGCAGTACTTC	CASSVSGDISYEQYF
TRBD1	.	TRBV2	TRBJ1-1	TGTGCCAGCAGAGCCGGGACAGGGATAGGTGATGAAGCTTTCTTT	CASRAGTGIGDEAFF
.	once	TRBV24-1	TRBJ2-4	TGTGCCACCAGTGATTTGAGGGGGAGAGGAAACATTCAGTACTTC	CATSDLRGRGNIQYF
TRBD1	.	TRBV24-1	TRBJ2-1	TGTGCCACCAGTGACACCGGGACAGGGTCGTACAATGAGCAGTTCTTC	CATSDTGTGSYNEQFF
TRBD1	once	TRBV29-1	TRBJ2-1	TGCAGCCTCGACAGGGTGTTTACGAATGAGCAGTTCTTC	CSLDRVFTNEQFF
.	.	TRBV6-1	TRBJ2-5	TGTGCCAGCAGTGAAGCGCAGGGCAGACAAGAGACCCAGTACTTC	CASSEAQGRQETQYF
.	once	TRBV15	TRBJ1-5	TGTGCCACCAGCAGCAACAGGGTGTGGAGCAATCAGCCCCAGCATTTT	CATSSNRVWSNQPQHF
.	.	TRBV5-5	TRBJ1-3	TGTGCCAGCAGCTTGTCCGATAGAGACTCTGGAAACACCATATATTTT	CASSLSDRDSGNTIYF
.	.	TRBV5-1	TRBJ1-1	TGCGCCAGCAGCTCGACAGTGAACACTGAAGCTTTCTTT	CASSSTVNTEAFF
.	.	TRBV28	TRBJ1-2	TGTGCCAGCAGTTTAAACCAGGCTCTCTATGGCTACACCTTC	CASSLNQALYGYTF
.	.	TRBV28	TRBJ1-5	TGTGCCAGCAGTTTGTCGGTCAGGCAGCCCCAGCATTTT	CASSLSVRQPQHF
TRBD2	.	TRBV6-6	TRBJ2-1	TGTGCCAGCAGTTACGCGGGAGACAATGAGCAGTTCTTC	CASSYAGDNEQFF
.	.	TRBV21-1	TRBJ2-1	TGTGCCAGCAGCAAGCCAGGTTCGGGGGGCTCTTTCTCCTACAATGAGCAGTTCTTC	CASSKPGSGGSFSYNEQFF
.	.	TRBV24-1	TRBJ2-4	TGTGCCACCAGCGAGGGGGTCGCCAAAAACATTCAGTACTTC	CATSEGVAKNIQYF
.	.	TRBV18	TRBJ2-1	TGTGCCAGTCGGCTCGGCCAGGGGCGATACAATGAGCAGTTCTTC	CASRLGQGRYNEQFF
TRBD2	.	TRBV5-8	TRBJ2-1	TGTGCCAGCAGCTTCGGGGGGGCCCCCGGGCGGTACAATGAGCAGTTCTTC	CASSFGGAPGRYNEQFF
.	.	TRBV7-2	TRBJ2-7	TGTGCCAGCAGCCTAACTACCGCCTCACCCCTCGAGCAGTACTTC	CASSLTTASPLEQYF
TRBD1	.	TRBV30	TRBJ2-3	TGTGCCTGGAGTGAAGGGGGCCCATATACGCAGTATTTT	CAWSEGGPYTQYF
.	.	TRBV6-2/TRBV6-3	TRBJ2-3	TGTGCCAGCAGTTACGGGGCAGGGGGCACAGATACGCAGTATTTT	CASSYGAGGTDTQYF
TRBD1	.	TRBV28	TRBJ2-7	TGTGCCAGCAGGTCCGGGACAGGGGTCGAGCAGTACTTC	CASRSGTGVEQYF
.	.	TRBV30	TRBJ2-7	TGTGCCTGGAGTACAGCACGGAATGACGAGCAGTACTTC	CAWSTARNDEQYF
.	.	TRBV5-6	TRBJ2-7	TGTGCCAGCAGCTGCGTCTCCTGGGACACTTGTACCTACGAGCAGTACTTC	CASSCVSWDTCTYEQYF
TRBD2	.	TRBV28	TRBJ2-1	TGTGCCAGCAGTCCTGGTGGGACTAGCGACAATGAGCAGTTCTTC	CASSPGGTSDNEQFF
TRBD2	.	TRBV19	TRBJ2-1	TGTGCCAGTAGTATAACCAGCGGGGGGTTTAGCTCCTACAATGAGCAGTTCTTC	CASSITSGGFSSYNEQFF
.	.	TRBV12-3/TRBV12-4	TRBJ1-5	TGTGCCAGCAGTTTACAGGGGTCCCAGCATTTT	CASSLQGSQHF
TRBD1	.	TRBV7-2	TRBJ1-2	TGTGCCAGCAGCTCTCGGACAGGGGATAACTATGGCTACACCTTC	CASSSRTGDNYGYTF
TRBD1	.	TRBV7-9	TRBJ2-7	TGTGCCAGCAGCGCCGGGACAGGGTACGAGCAGTACTTC	CASSAGTGYEQYF
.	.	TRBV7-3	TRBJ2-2	TGTGCCAGCAGCTTAACCAGGACTAACACCGGGGAGCTGTTTTTT	CASSLTRTNTGELFF
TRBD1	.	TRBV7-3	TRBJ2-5	TGTGCCAGCAGCTCTGCCAGGGGGGAGACCCAGTACTTC	CASSSARGETQYF
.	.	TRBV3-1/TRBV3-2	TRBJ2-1	TGTGCCAGCAGCCAAGTGTCAGGCTCCTACAATGAGCAGTTCTTC	CASSQVSGSYNEQFF
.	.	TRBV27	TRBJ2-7	TGTGCCAGCAGCTCGCCTATGACCTACGAGCAGTACTTC	CASSSPMTYEQYF
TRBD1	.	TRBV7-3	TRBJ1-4	TGTGCCAGCAGCCCCCTGGACAGGGTTGAAAAACTGTTTTTT	CASSPLDRVEKLFF